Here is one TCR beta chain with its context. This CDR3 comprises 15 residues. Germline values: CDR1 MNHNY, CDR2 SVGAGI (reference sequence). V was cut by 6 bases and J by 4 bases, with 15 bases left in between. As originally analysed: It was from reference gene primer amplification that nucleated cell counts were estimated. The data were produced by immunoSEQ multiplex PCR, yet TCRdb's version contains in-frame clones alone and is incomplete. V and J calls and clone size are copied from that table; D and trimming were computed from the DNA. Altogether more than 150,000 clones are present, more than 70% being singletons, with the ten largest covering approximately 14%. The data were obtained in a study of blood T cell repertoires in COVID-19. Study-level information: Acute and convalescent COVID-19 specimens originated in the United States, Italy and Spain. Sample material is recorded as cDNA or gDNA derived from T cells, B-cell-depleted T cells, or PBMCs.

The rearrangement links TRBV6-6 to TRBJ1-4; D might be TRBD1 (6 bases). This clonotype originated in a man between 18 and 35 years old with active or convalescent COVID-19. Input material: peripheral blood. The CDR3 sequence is CASRTGGVGNEKLFF. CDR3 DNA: TGTGCCAGCAGAACGGGGGGCGTCGGTAATGAAAAACTGTTTTTT.